This T cell receptor (beta chain) was captured in a study of OX40 agonist ivuxolimab in advanced cancers. Sequenced by immunoSEQ multiplex PCR; TCRdb stores in-frame clones only, minus some. Of roughly 32,000 clones listed, roughly 76% were seen once; the top ten hold about 20%. Concerning this clone: The antigen is not known.

This CDR3 is 11 amino acids long. The germline CDR1 and CDR2 sequences are LNHDA and SQIVND (reference sequence). Study conclusions and caveats: Which antigen the expanded peripheral T cells recognized is unknown. Some patients who did not respond also had low normalized T-cell clonal expansion. Averaging showed that CD8+ T cells had more expanded clones than CD4+ did.

The TCR sequence derives from an adult with an advanced solid tumor such as melanoma, head and neck, liver or kidney cancer. The sequenced sample was CD4+ or CD8+ T cells sorted from blood, obtained in a trial of the OX40 agonist ivuxolimab. V and J are TRBV19 and TRBJ2-5; D is possibly TRBD2 (5 bases). The end of the DNA is better explained by TRBJ2-7, so the J call may be wrong. CDR3 nucleotide sequence: TGTGCCAGTAGTAACAGCGGCGAGCAGTACTTC. The encoded protein is CASSNSGEQYF.